A selection of T cell receptor beta chains follows, all from one sample in a study of T cell responses to AZD1222 COVID-19 vaccine. Assay used: immunoSEQ multiplex PCR; TCRdb lists only in-frame clones, some missing. Here the sample spans roughly 120,000 clones, 70% to 90% being singletons. The sequencing used peripheral blood, collected on day 0 of AZD1222 vaccination. The receptors originated from an adult in good health. Both conserved end residues are part of each CDR3. Fields, in order: V gene, clone size, CDR3 length, J gene, CDR3 protein. Clone size, where shown, is once, few, many, or a class for clones that have expanded.

>TRBV30|.|11|TRBJ1-3
CAWSSGDTIYF
>TRBV6-6|.|14|TRBJ2-2
CASTNGGNTGELFF
>TRBV4-2|.|23|TRBJ1-5
CASSQEGQPTPNSRATTAQPQHF
>TRBV19|.|16|TRBJ1-5
CASSKGTGAGNQPQHF
>TRBV11-2|.|13|TRBJ2-7
CASSRTGDYEQYF
>TRBV7-9|.|15|TRBJ1-2
CASSLQAAIGYGYTF
>TRBV27|.|14|TRBJ2-7
CASSLEARLLEQYF
>TRBV19|.|16|TRBJ1-3
CASSMTGSFYGNTIYF
>TRBV13|.|15|TRBJ2-7
CASSLGGGVSYEQYF
>TRBV19|.|15|TRBJ1-5
CASSIGTASNQPQHF
>TRBV4-1|.|15|TRBJ1-2
CASSQDARVISGYTF
>TRBV7-2|.|15|TRBJ2-7
CASSLGGTGGYEQYF
>TRBV9|.|14|TRBJ2-5
CARRGPGGAETQYF
>TRBV29-1|once|14|TRBJ2-7
CSVERSSGSYEQYF
>TRBV6-5|.|12|TRBJ1-2
CATRSPGSGYTF
>TRBV4-1|.|14|TRBJ2-1
CASSQLTATNEQFF